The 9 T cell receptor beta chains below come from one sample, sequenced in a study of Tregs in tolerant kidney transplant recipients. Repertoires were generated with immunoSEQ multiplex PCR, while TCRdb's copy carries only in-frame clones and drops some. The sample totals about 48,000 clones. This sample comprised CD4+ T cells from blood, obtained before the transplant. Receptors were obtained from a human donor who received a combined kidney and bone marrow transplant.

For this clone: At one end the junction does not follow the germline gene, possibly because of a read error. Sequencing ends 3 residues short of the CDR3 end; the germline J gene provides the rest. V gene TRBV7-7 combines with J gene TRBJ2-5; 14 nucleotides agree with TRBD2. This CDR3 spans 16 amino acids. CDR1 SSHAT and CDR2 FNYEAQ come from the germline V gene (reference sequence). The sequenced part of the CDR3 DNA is TGTGCTAGCAGCTTAGAGGGACTAGCGGGAGTAGAGACC. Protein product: CASSLEGLAGVET. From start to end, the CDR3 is CASSLEGLAGVETQYF.

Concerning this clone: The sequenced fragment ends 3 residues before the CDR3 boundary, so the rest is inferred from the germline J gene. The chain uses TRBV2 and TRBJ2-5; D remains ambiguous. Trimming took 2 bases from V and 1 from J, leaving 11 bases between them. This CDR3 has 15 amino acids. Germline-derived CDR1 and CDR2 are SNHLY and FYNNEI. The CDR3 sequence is CASSETLIFQETQYF. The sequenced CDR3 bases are TGTGCCAGCAGTGAAACCCTAATTTTCCAAGAGACC.

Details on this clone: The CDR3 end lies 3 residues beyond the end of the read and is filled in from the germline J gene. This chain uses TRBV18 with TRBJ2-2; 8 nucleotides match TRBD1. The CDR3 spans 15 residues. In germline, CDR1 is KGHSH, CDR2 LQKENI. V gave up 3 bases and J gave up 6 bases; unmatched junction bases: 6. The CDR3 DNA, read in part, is TGTGCCAGCTCACCGCAGGGACAGGTGTCCGGGGAG. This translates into CASSPQGQVSGE. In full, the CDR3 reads CASSPQGQVSGELFF.

CDR3 DNA, as far as it was read: TGCAGTGCCCGCCGTGGATACGGGGATGAAAAA. Translating gives CSARRGYGDEK. The full CDR3 reads CSARRGYGDEKLFF. The chain combines TRBV20-1 with TRBJ1-4; D gene uncertain. Read data end 3 residues before the CDR3 end; the end is taken from the germline J gene. V gave up 6 bases and J gave up 6 bases, with 17 bases separating them. Germline CDR1 DFQATT, CDR2 SNEGSKA (reference sequence). The CDR3 runs to 14 residues.

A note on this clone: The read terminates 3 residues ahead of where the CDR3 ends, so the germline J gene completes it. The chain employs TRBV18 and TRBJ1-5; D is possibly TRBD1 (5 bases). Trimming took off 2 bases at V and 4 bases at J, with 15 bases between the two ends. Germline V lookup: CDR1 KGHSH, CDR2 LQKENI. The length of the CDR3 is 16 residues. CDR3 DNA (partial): TGTGCCAGCTCACCAGACCTTGGGACTGATAATCAGCCC. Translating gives CASSPDLGTDNQP. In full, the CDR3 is CASSPDLGTDNQPQHF.

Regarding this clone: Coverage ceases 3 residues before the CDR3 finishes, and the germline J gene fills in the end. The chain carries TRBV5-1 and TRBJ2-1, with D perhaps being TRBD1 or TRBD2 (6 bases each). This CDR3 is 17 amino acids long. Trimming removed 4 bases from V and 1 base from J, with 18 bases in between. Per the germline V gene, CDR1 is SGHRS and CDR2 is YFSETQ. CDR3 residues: CASSPEGRQASYNEQFF. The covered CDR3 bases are TGCGCCAGCAGCCCGGAGGGTCGACAGGCATCCTACAATGAG.

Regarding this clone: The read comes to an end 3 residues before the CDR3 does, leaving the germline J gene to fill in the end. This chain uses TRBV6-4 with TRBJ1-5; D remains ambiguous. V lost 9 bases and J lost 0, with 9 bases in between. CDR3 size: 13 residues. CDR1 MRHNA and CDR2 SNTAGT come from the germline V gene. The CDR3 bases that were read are TGTGCCAGGAAGCAGGTTAGCAATCAGCCC. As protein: CARKQVSNQP. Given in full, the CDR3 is CARKQVSNQPQHF.

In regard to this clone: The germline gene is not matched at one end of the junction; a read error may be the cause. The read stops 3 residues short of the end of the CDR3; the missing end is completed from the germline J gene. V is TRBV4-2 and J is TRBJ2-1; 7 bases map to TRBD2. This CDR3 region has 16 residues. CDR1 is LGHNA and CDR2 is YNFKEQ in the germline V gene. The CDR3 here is CASSQVEAGVRNEQFF. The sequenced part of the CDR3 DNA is TGCGCCAGCAGCCAAGTCGAGGCGGGAGTCCGCAATGAG.

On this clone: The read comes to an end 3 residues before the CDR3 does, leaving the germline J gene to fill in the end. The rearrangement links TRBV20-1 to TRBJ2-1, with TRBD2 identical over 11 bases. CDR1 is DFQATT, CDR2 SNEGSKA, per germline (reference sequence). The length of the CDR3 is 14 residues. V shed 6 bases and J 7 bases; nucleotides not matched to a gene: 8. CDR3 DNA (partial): TGCAGTGCCGGACTAGCGGGTCTTACAAATGAG. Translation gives CSAGLAGLTNE. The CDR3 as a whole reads CSAGLAGLTNEQFF.